Here is one T cell receptor (beta chain) with its context. Its antigen remains unidentified. This entry belongs to a study of CD8+ T cells in alopecia areata. Turning to the study itself: Treated patients took oral tofacitinib at 5 to 10 mg twice daily. Treatment ran 6 to 18 months, with 6 months of follow-up afterward.

Study results and caveats: The study found tofacitinib significantly decreased scalp clonality and expanded CD8+ clones among the top 100.

Looked up from germline, CDR1 is SGHAT and CDR2 is FQNNGV. Trimming stripped 1 base from V and 3 bases from J, with 7 bases between. CDR3 size: 13 residues. As to treatment: oral pan-JAK inhibitor, 5-10 mg twice daily. Sorting separated CD4+ and CD8+ T cells out of PBMCs. The sequencing template was cDNA reverse transcribed from extracted RNA. The table came from immunoSEQ multiplex PCR; TCRdb's copy has only in-frame clones and leaves some out. The data contain around 140,000 clones, about 88% of them singletons. The chain recombines TRBV11-2 with TRBJ2-7, with D hard to call. The receptor's source is a human donor with alopecia areata. The material sequenced was CD8+ T cells sorted from blood, taken at week 4, from a patient treated with tofacitinib. The CDR3 region has the DNA TGTGCCAGCAGCTTAGGCCTCAACTACGAGCAGTACTTC. Residues: CASSLGLNYEQYF.